This T cell receptor (beta chain) was found in a study of blood T cell repertoires in COVID-19. Background on the study: Specimens from acute and convalescent COVID-19 originated in the United States, Italy and Spain. T cells, B-cell-depleted T cells, or PBMCs provided the cDNA or gDNA that served as material.

Germline-derived CDR1 and CDR2 are SGHTA and FQGNSA. This CDR3 has 17 residues. J gave up 6 bases and V 2 bases, and 10 bases lay outside the gene matches. Original handling: By means of reference gene primer amplification, nucleated cell counts were estimated. Sequenced by immunoSEQ multiplex PCR; TCRdb stores in-frame clones only, minus some. V, J and clone size reflect that table, while D and trimming were determined from the DNA. Of 220,000 or so clones listed, more than 65% were seen once; the top ten hold about 2.4%. This sequence joins TRBV7-2 and TRBJ2-1; 10 nucleotides agree with TRBD2. The sample taken for sequencing was peripheral blood. The receptor's source is a woman aged 60-75 years with acute or convalescent COVID-19. CDR3 nucleotide sequence: TGTGCCAGCAGCTTACGCCCGAGCGGGGGGGCGGTCAATGAGCAGTTCTTC. The encoded protein is CASSLRPSGGAVNEQFF.